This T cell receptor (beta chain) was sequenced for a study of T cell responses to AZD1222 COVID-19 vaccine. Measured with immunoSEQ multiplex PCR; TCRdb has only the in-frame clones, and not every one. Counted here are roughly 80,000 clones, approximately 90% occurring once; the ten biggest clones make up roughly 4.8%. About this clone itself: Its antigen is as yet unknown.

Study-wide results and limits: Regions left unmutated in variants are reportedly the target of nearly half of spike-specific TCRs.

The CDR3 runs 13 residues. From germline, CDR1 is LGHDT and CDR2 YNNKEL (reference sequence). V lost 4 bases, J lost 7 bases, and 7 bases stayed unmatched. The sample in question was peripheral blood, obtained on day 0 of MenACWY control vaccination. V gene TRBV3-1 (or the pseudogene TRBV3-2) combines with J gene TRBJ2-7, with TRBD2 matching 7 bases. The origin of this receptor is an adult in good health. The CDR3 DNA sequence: TGTGCCAGCAGCCGAACTAGCGCCAGTGAGCAGTACTTC. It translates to CASSRTSASEQYF.